These 18 T cell receptor beta chains share one sample of origin, sequenced in a study of control samples from healthy donors and cancer patients. TCRdb's table, derived via immunoSEQ multiplex PCR, lists solely in-frame clones and lacks some. In the table there are about 150,000 clones, around 92% of which are singletons. The source material was blood. The receptors originated from a woman in her forties in good health.

This clone was seen a single time. The chain recombines TRBV3-1 (or the pseudogene TRBV3-2) with TRBJ2-1; weak D call: TRBD2 (5 bases). The CDR3 contains 17 residues. Trimming stripped 0 bases from V and 0 bases from J, with 12 bases between. The germline V gene encodes CDR1 LGHDT and CDR2 YNNKEL (reference sequence). CDR3 region: CASSQEYLAPSYNEQFF. The DNA of the CDR3 is TGTGCCAGCAGCCAAGAATACCTAGCTCCCTCCTACAATGAGCAGTTCTTC.

The rearrangement links TRBV11-2 to TRBJ1-4; D might be TRBD1 (5 bases). The CDR3 has 18 amino acids. V was cut by 2 bases and J by 0 bases, with 16 bases left in between. CDR1 is SGHAT and CDR2 is FQNNGV in the germline V gene. CDR3 sequence: CASSLSPGLGATNEKLFF. In DNA form, the CDR3 reads TGTGCCAGCAGCTTATCCCCAGGGCTTGGAGCAACTAATGAAAAACTGTTTTTT.

The chain is built from TRBV2 and TRBJ1-6, with TRBD1 matching over 10 bases. Germline CDR1 is SNHLY and CDR2 is FYNNEI. The junction had 9 bases not matched to a gene; V was cut back by 8 bases and J by 8 bases. The CDR3 runs 15 residues. The CDR3 spells CASGERQGAYSPLHF. CDR3 DNA sequence: TGTGCCAGCGGGGAACGACAGGGGGCCTATTCACCCCTCCACTTT.

The chain links TRBV6-2 or TRBV6-3 to TRBJ1-1, with D perhaps TRBD1 (5 bases). This CDR3 region has 12 residues. Between the trimmed V and J ends, which lost 5 bases and 5 bases, there was a span of 9 bases. Germline values: CDR1 MNHEY, CDR2 SVGEGT. The CDR3 nucleotides read TGTGCCAGCAGTCAGACAGTAACTGAAGCTTTCTTT. Its protein product is CASSQTVTEAFF.

The V gene is TRBV6-5, the J gene TRBJ2-1; D possibly corresponds to TRBD2 (7 bases). This CDR3 contains 13 residues. Trimming removed 8 bases at V and 8 bases at J, with 16 bases between. CDR1 and CDR2 (germline): MNHEY, SVGAGI. CDR3 in DNA: TGTGCCAGCGGAGAGGGGGGGTTGGATGAGCAGTTCTTC. Its translation: CASGEGGLDEQFF.

The gene calls are TRBV7-8 and TRBJ2-2; unclear D gene. The V gene's germline CDR1 is SGHVS and CDR2 FQNEAQ. V was clipped by 6 bases and J by 5 bases, with 10 bases between them. The CDR3 spans 13 residues. CDR3: CASSRVRTGELFF. The DNA for the CDR3 is TGTGCCAGCAGTCGGGTTCGGACCGGGGAGCTGTTTTTT.

The gene calls are TRBV6-2 or TRBV6-3 and TRBJ2-7; no firm D call. Germline V gene data show CDR1 as MNHEY and CDR2 as SVGEGT. The germline V and J ends were trimmed by 6 bases and 2 bases, with 11 bases remaining between them. This CDR3 has 13 residues. CDR3 bases: TGTGCCAGCAGCCAGGCCCCCACCTACGAGCAGTACTTC. Protein: CASSQAPTYEQYF.

This chain links TRBV3-1 (or the pseudogene TRBV3-2) with TRBJ1-6; D is ambiguous. Germline V lookup: CDR1 LGHDT, CDR2 YNNKEL (reference sequence). The CDR3 contains 15 residues. Trimming left V 1 base short and J 7 bases short, with 11 bases between. The CDR3 protein is CASSQVVELNSPLHF. DNA for the CDR3: TGTGCCAGCAGCCAAGTCGTAGAGCTGAATTCACCCCTCCACTTT.

The rearrangement uses TRBV19 and TRBJ2-7; possibly TRBD1 for D (5 bases). Germline V gives CDR1 LNHDA, CDR2 SQIVND (reference sequence). Trimming took 3 bases from V and 2 from J, leaving 14 bases between them. The CDR3 runs 15 residues. CDR3 loop: CASSIVGESAYEQYF. The CDR3 nucleotides are TGTGCCAGTAGTATCGTAGGGGAATCGGCCTACGAGCAGTACTTC.

The J gene is TRBJ1-1, the V gene TRBV18, with D possibly matching TRBD1 (5 bases). The germline CDR1 and CDR2 sequences are KGHSH and LQKENI. The CDR3 totals 15 residues. Trimming pared 3 bases from V and 3 bases from J, leaving 14 bases between. The CDR3 sequence is CASSPLSGGDTEAFF. DNA of the CDR3: TGTGCCAGCTCACCTTTGTCGGGGGGGGACACTGAAGCTTTCTTT.

The chain is built from TRBV5-4 and TRBJ2-5, with D unresolved. The germline V and J ends were trimmed by 2 bases and 5 bases, with 10 bases remaining between them. This CDR3 has 13 residues. Germline assignment: CDR1 SGHNT and CDR2 YYREEE (reference sequence). This CDR3 is CASSLHPRETQYF. CDR3 sequence (DNA): TGTGCCAGCAGCTTACACCCACGGGAGACCCAGTACTTC.

The chain has TRBV5-1 and TRBJ2-3; TRBD2 aligns across 8 bases. J gave up 2 bases and V 4 bases, and 6 bases lay outside the gene matches. Germline V gene sequence: CDR1 SGHRS, CDR2 YFSETQ. The CDR3 contains 15 residues. CDR3 residues: CASSHPGGSTDTQYF. DNA of the CDR3: TGCGCCAGCAGCCACCCGGGGGGGTCCACAGATACGCAGTATTTT.

This rearrangement joins TRBV6-5 to TRBJ2-7; 8 nucleotides match TRBD1. This CDR3 is built from 11 residues. J lost 6 bases, V lost 5 bases, and 0 bases had no gene match. Looked up from germline, CDR1 is MNHEY and CDR2 is SVGAGI. The DNA for the CDR3 is TGTGCCAGCAGTACAGGGGGCGAGCAGTACTTC. Its translation is CASSTGGEQYF.

In nucleotides, the CDR3 is TGTGCCAGCGGTCCAGGGGAGGCTAGCTATGGCTACACCTTC. Its translation is CASGPGEASYGYTF. The V call is TRBV13, the J call TRBJ1-2, with D possibly TRBD1 on 6 matching bases. The CDR3 sequence is 14 residues long. The germline gives CDR1 PRHDT, CDR2 FYEKMQ (reference sequence). The V end lost 8 bases, the J end lost 4 bases, and 17 bases lay between the germline ends. Variable domain in full (rest from reference TRBV13 and TRBJ1-2): AAGVIQSPRHLIKEKRETATLKCYPIPRHDTVYWYQQGPGQDPQFLISFYEKMQSDKGSIPDRFSAQQFSDYHSELNMSSLELGDSALYFCASGPGEASYGYTFGSGTRLTVV.

J is TRBJ1-1 and V is TRBV27, with 7 bases identical to TRBD1. The germline V gene encodes CDR1 MNHEY and CDR2 SMNVEV (reference sequence). Unmatched junction bases numbered 11, after V lost 3 bases and J lost 1 base. The CDR3 is 17 amino acids. The CDR3 DNA sequence: TGTGCCAGCAGTTTTCCCCCCTACAGGGGCCCGAACACTGAAGCTTTCTTT. It translates to CASSFPPYRGPNTEAFF.

The V call is TRBV2, the J call TRBJ1-1; D uncertain. This CDR3 has 13 residues. Looked up from germline, CDR1 is SNHLY and CDR2 is FYNNEI. Trimming removed 2 bases at V and 1 base at J, with 5 bases between. CDR3 coding DNA: TGTGCCAGCAGTGAACAGGAGAACACTGAAGCTTTCTTT. This codes for CASSEQENTEAFF.

The chain employs TRBV1 and TRBJ1-5; the table calls TRBD1, which could not be checked here. TRBV1 counts as a pseudogene. CDR3 length: 18 amino acids. CDR3: CTSSQPTSTGGGNQPQHF. CDR3 coding DNA: TGCACCAGCAGCCAACCCACCTCGACAGGGGGCGGCAATCAGCCCCAGCATTTT.

This chain joins TRBV6-5 and TRBJ1-1; maybe TRBD1 (6 bases). CDR1 and CDR2 from the germline V gene are MNHEY and SVGAGI. V lost 7 bases and J 11 bases, leaving 23 bases between the germline ends. CDR3 length: 14 residues. The CDR3 DNA sequence: TGTGCCAGCACCCCGGGGGGGCTCGGTTTGATCGCTTTCTTT. Protein sequence: CASTPGGLGLIAFF.